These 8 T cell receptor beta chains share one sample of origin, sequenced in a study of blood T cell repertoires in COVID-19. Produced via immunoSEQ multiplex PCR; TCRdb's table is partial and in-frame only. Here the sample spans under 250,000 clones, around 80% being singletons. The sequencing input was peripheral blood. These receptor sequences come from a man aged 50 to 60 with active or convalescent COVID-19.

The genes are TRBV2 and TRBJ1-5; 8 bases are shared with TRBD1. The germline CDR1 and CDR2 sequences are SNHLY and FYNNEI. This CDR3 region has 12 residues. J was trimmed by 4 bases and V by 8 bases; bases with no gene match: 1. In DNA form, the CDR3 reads TGTGCCAGCGGACAGGGTAATCAGCCCCAGCATTTT. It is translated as CASGQGNQPQHF.

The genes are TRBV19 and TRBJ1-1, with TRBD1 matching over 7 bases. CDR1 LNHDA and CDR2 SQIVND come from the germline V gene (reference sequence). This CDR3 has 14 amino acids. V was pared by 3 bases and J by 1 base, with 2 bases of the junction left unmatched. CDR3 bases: TGTGCCAGTAGTATGACAGGGACGAACACTGAAGCTTTCTTT. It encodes CASSMTGTNTEAFF. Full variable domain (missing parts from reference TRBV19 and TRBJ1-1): DGGITQSPKYLFRKEGQNVTLSCEQNLNHDAMYWYRQDPGQGLRLIYYSQIVNDFQKGDIAEGYSVSREKKESFPLTVTSAQKNPTAFYLCASSMTGTNTEAFFGQGTRLTVV.

DNA of the CDR3: TGTGCCGGAACCGACAGGGAATTCGCCGGGGAGCTGTTTTTT. It yields the protein CAGTDREFAGELFF. The J gene is TRBJ2-2, the V gene TRBV28; 7 bases are shared with TRBD1. CDR3 length: 14 residues. V lost 11 bases and J lost 6; bases outside the gene matches: 12. Germline CDR1 MDHEN, CDR2 SYDVKM. Combining the CDR3 with reference TRBV28 and TRBJ2-2 gives the whole variable domain DVKVTQSSRYLVKRTGEKVFLECVQDMDHENMFWYRQDPGLGLRLIYFSYDVKMKEKGDIPEGYSVSREKKERFSLILESASTNQTSMYLCAGTDREFAGELFFGEGSRLTVL.

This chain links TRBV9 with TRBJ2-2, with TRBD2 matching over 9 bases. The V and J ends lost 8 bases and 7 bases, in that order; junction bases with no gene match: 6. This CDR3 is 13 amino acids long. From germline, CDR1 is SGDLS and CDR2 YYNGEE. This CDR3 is CASRGGASGELFF. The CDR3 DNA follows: TGTGCCAGTCGCGGGGGGGCCAGCGGGGAGCTGTTTTTT.

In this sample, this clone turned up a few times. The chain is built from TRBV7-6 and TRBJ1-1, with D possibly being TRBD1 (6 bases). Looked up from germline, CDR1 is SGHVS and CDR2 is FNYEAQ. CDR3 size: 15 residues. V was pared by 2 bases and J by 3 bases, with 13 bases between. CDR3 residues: CASSLTNGQYTEAFF. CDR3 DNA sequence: TGTGCCAGCAGCTTAACGAACGGACAGTACACTGAAGCTTTCTTT. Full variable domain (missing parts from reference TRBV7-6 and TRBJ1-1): GAGVSQSPRYKVTKRGQDVALRCDPISGHVSLYWYRQALGQGPEFLTYFNYEAQQDKSGLPNDRFSAERPEGSISTLTIQRTEQRDSAMYRCASSLTNGQYTEAFFGQGTRLTVV.

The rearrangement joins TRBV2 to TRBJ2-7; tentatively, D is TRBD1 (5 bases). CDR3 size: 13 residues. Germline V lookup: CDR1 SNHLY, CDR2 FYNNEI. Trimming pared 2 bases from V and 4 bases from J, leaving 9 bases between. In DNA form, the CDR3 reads TGTGCCAGCAGTGAACAGGGCAGTTACGAGCAGTACGTC. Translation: CASSEQGSYEQYV.

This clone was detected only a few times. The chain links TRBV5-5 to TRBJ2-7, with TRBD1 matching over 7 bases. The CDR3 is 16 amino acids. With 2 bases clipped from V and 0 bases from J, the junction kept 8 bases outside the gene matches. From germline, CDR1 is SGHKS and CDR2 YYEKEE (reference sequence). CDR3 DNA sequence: TGTGCCAGCAGCTTTTTGAGACAGGGATTCTCCTACGAGCAGTACGTC. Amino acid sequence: CASSFLRQGFSYEQYV.

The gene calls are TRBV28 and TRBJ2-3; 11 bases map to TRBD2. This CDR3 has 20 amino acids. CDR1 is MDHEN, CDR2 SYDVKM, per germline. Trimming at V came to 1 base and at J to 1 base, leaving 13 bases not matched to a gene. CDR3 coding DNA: TGTGCCAGCAGTTTATCCCTACTAGCGGGAGATGGGGATGGCACAGATACGCAGTATTTT. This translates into CASSLSLLAGDGDGTDTQYF.